This T cell receptor beta chain originates from a study of blood T cells in healthy people across ages. Regarding the study as a whole: Age brought a roughly linear fall in TCR beta diversity measured per million T cells.

A second PCR of about 6 to 11 cycles used a sample-barcoded 5' primer and a J-beta primer mix. MiXCR was run by TCRdb on the 5' RACE reads, yielding one entry per CDR3 protein. The sample contains about 1.8 million distinct CDR3 sequences, about 50% of which appear only once. With 5 bases clipped from V and 0 bases from J, the junction kept 12 bases outside the gene matches. Germline CDR1 SGHTA, CDR2 FQGNSA. This CDR3 is 17 amino acids long. About this clonotype: The antigen is unknown.

The sample was blood. The chain carries TRBV7-2 and TRBJ2-5, with 7 bases fitting TRBD1. This receptor was taken from a woman aged 40 to 50 in good health. CDR3 nucleotide sequence: TGTGCCAGCAGCCCCGATGGGACAGAGTTGTACCAAGAGACCCAGTACTTC. Translating it yields CASSPDGTELYQETQYF.